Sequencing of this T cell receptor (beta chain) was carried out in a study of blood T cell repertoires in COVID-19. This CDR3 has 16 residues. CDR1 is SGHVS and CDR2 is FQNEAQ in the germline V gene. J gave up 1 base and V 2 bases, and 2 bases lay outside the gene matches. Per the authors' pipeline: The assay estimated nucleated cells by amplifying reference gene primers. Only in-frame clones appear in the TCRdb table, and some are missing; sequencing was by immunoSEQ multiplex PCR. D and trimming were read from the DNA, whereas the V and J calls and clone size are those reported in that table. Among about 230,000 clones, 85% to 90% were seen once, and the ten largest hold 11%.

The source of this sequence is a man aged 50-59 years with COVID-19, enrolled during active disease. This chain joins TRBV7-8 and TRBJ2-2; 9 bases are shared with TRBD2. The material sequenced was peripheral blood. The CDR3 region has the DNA TGTGCCAGCAGCTTATCAGCGGGGGGGAACACCGGGGAGCTGTTTTTT. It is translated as CASSLSAGGNTGELFF. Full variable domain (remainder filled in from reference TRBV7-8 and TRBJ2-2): GAGVSQSPRYKVAKRGQDVALRCDPISGHVSLFWYQQALGQGPEFLTYFQNEAQLDKSGLPSDRFFAERPEGSVSTLKIQRTQQEDSAVYLCASSLSAGGNTGELFFGEGSRLTVL.